Below are 27 T cell receptor beta chains sequenced from a single sample in a study of blood T cell repertoires in COVID-19 (dated by TCRdb to the early 2020s). Library preparation was by the immunoSEQ multiplex PCR assay. Sourced from immuneACCESS, this table was stored by TCRdb with only in-frame sequences that have V and J called. A share of the clones is absent; for the studies checked, an unresolved V gene accounts for under half, and the remainder has no known explanation. The sample data list some 70,000 clones, and 86% of these were observed just once. The ten most abundant clones make up roughly 8.7% of the sample. Material: peripheral blood. The receptors stem from a man aged 25 to 40 with acute or convalescent COVID-19.

The J gene is TRBJ2-2, the V gene TRBV10-2; 7 bases line up with TRBD2. The CDR3 has 14 amino acids. Per the germline V gene, CDR1 is WSHSY and CDR2 is SAAADI. V was pared by 4 bases and J by 5 bases, with 4 bases of the junction left unmatched. The DNA of the CDR3 is TGCGCCAGCAGTGGGTGGGAGGGGACCGGGGAGCTGTTTTTT. Translation gives CASSGWEGTGELFF.

The gene calls are TRBV10-1 and TRBJ2-7; tentative D call: TRBD2 (6 bases). CDR1 and CDR2 from the germline V gene are WNHNN and SYGVQD (reference sequence). The V and J ends lost 5 bases and 2 bases respectively, with 16 bases between them. CDR3 size: 15 residues. CDR3 nucleotide sequence: TGCGCCAGCAGTCCCCGGGGGAGAGGGCCCTACGAGCAGTACTTC. It yields the protein CASSPRGRGPYEQYF.

In its sample, this clone ranks as large. The chain couples TRBV5-1 to TRBJ2-6; 7 bases agree with TRBD1. V lost 0 bases, J lost 0 bases, and 15 bases stayed unmatched. The CDR3 sequence is 21 residues long. Germline CDR1 is SGHRS and CDR2 is YFSETQ. The chain's CDR3 is CASSLESIEDRLHSGANVLTF. CDR3 nucleotide sequence: TGCGCCAGCAGCTTGGAATCTATCGAGGACAGGCTACACTCTGGGGCCAACGTCCTGACTTTC. The full variable domain, its missing parts supplied by reference TRBV5-1 and TRBJ2-6, is KAGVTQTPRYLIKTRGQQVTLSCSPISGHRSVSWYQQTPGQGLQFLFEYFSETQRNKGNFPGRFSGRQFSNSRSEMNVSTLELGDSALYLCASSLESIEDRLHSGANVLTFGAGSRLTVL.

This chain joins TRBV7-8 and TRBJ2-1; D might be TRBD2 (6 bases). Trimming shortened V by 3 bases and J by 3 bases, and 12 bases separated the two germline ends. In germline, CDR1 is SGHVS, CDR2 FQNEAQ. The CDR3 sequence is 15 residues long. DNA for the CDR3: TGTGCCAGCAGCTTTGGACTACTGGACTACAATGAGCAGTTCTTC. Encoded protein: CASSFGLLDYNEQFF.

This chain connects TRBV5-1 to TRBJ2-1; 7 nucleotides agree with TRBD2. V gave up 1 base and J gave up 6 bases; unmatched junction bases: 4. The CDR3 is 14 residues long. The germline gives CDR1 SGHRS, CDR2 YFSETQ. CDR3: CASSLRTSINEQFF. The DNA of the CDR3 is TGCGCCAGCAGCTTGCGGACTAGTATCAATGAGCAGTTCTTC. Full variable domain (rest looked up from reference TRBV5-1 and TRBJ2-1): KAGVTQTPRYLIKTRGQQVTLSCSPISGHRSVSWYQQTPGQGLQFLFEYFSETQRNKGNFPGRFSGRQFSNSRSEMNVSTLELGDSALYLCASSLRTSINEQFFGPGTRLTVL.

The V call is TRBV5-1, the J call TRBJ2-3, with D maybe TRBD2 (6 bases). V lost 7 bases, J lost 3 bases, and 6 bases lay in between. CDR3 length equals 11 residues. In germline, CDR1 is SGHRS, CDR2 YFSETQ. The CDR3 DNA follows: TGCGCCAGCGGGAGGACAGATACGCAGTATTTT. This codes for CASGRTDTQYF.

CDR3 nucleotides: TGTGCCAGTGGGCCTGCAGGGGCGCGGAATCAGCCCCAGCATTTT. This codes for CASGPAGARNQPQHF. The V call is TRBV6-5, the J call TRBJ1-5, with a weak D call TRBD1 (6 bases). CDR1 is MNHEY, CDR2 SVGAGI, per germline. CDR3 length: 15 residues. Trimming cost V 9 bases and J 4 bases, with 19 bases left between them.

The chain employs TRBV28 and TRBJ2-5; possible D gene TRBD1, 6 bases. Germline loops: CDR1 MDHEN, CDR2 SYDVKM. V was trimmed by 6 bases and J by 2 bases, leaving 10 bases between them. The CDR3 is made up of 13 amino acids. The CDR3 coding sequence is TGTGCCAGCAGGGACAGAAGACAAGAGACCCAGTACTTC. Residues: CASRDRRQETQYF.

This clone was observed once. The chain couples TRBV29-1 to TRBJ2-1, with 8 bases fitting TRBD2. V dropped 6 bases and J dropped 2; count of bases not matched to a gene: 6. Germline V gives CDR1 SQVTM, CDR2 ANQGSEA. The CDR3 has 14 residues. CDR3 bases: TGCAGCGTACCTGGACTAGCCACCTACAATGAGCAGTTCTTC. It yields the protein CSVPGLATYNEQFF.

This clone appeared a few times. The chain is built from TRBV6-6 and TRBJ1-1; D unclear. The CDR3 is made up of 13 amino acids. Germline V CDR1 and CDR2: MNHNY, SVGAGI (reference sequence). V lost 7 bases, J lost 6 bases, and 15 bases lay in between. CDR3 protein: CASITGGSSEAFF. In DNA, the CDR3 is TGTGCCAGCATCACCGGAGGGAGCTCTGAAGCTTTCTTT.

The CDR3 bases are TGTGCCAGCTCAAAGGGGTCCCTTAATGAAAAACTGTTTTTT. Its protein is CASSKGSLNEKLFF. The chain has TRBV18 and TRBJ1-4; TRBD1 is a possible D gene (5 bases). V was pared by 5 bases and J by 4 bases, with 11 bases between. Germline V lookup: CDR1 KGHSH, CDR2 LQKENI. The CDR3 sequence is 14 residues long.

V gene TRBV21-1 combines with J gene TRBJ2-1; the D segment call TRBD2 is taken from the table without a DNA check. TRBV21-1 is flagged as a pseudogene. CDR3 length equals 16 residues. CDR3 residues: CASSKEFSGHYNEQFF. For the CDR3, the DNA is TGTGCCAGCAGCAAAGAATTTAGCGGGCACTACAATGAGCAGTTCTTC.

The rearrangement links TRBV5-4 to TRBJ2-5; 7 bases are a match to TRBD1. Germline CDR1 SGHNT, CDR2 YYREEE (reference sequence). J lost 3 bases, V lost 6 bases, and 5 bases had no gene match. There are 13 residues in the CDR3. CDR3 sequence (DNA): TGTGCCAGCAAGAACGACAGGGAAGAGACCCAGTACTTC. Its protein is CASKNDREETQYF. The full variable domain, rest sourced from reference TRBV5-4 and TRBJ2-5, is ETGVTQSPTHLIKTRGQQVTLRCSSQSGHNTVSWYQQALGQGPQFIFQYYREEENGRGNFPPRFSGLQFPNYSSELNVNALELDDSALYLCASKNDREETQYFGPGTRLLVL.

The genes are TRBV5-4 and TRBJ2-2, with a tentative D call TRBD1 (7 bases). The CDR3 loop spans 16 amino acids. V lost 10 bases to trimming and J lost 0 bases, with 19 bases between them. Germline loops: CDR1 SGHNT, CDR2 YYREEE (reference sequence). The CDR3 region has the DNA TGTGCCGGGCACAGAGGAGGGGGCGCGAACACCGGGGAGCTGTTTTTT. Translated: CAGHRGGGANTGELFF.

The sample holds one count of this clone. The V and J genes are TRBV7-9 and TRBJ2-2, with D possibly TRBD1 on 5 matching bases. V was clipped by 6 bases and J by 4 bases, with 12 bases between them. Germline-derived CDR1 and CDR2 are SEHNR and FQNEAQ (reference sequence). The CDR3 is 14 residues long. The CDR3 here is CASRVQGSTGELFF. The CDR3, as DNA: TGTGCCAGCAGGGTCCAGGGTTCCACCGGGGAGCTGTTTTTT. Together with reference TRBV7-9 and TRBJ2-2, the CDR3 gives the full variable domain: DTGVSQNPRHKITKRGQNVTFRCDPISEHNRLYWYRQTLGQGPEFLTYFQNEAQLEKSRLLSDRFSAERPKGSFSTLEIQRTEQGDSAMYLCASRVQGSTGELFFGEGSRLTVL.

This sequence joins TRBV2 and TRBJ1-3, with 8 bases lining up with TRBD1. Trimming removed 7 bases from V and 6 bases from J; junction bases left unmatched: 8. The CDR3 extends over 14 amino acids. Germline CDR1 is SNHLY and CDR2 is FYNNEI. DNA for the CDR3: TGTGCCAGCATGGGGGACAGGTTCGAAAACACCATATATTTT. Encoded protein: CASMGDRFENTIYF.

This rearrangement joins TRBV15 to TRBJ2-2; 9 bases agree with TRBD1. CDR1 and CDR2 from the germline V gene are LNHNV and YYDKDF (reference sequence). The CDR3 is 14 residues long. V lost 4 bases, J lost 7 bases, and 4 bases stayed unmatched. The CDR3 DNA follows: TGTGCCACCAGCAACAGGGGGCGGGTCGGGGAGCTGTTTTTT. Translation: CATSNRGRVGELFF.

This clone was seen a few times. J is TRBJ1-5 and V is TRBV10-2; 9 nucleotides align to TRBD1. The germline V gene has CDR1 WSHSY and CDR2 SAAADI. The CDR3 is made up of 16 amino acids. J lost 6 bases, V lost 0 bases, and 6 bases had no gene match. Here the CDR3 DNA reads TGCGCCAGCAGTGAGTCGATGAAGGACAGGGGTCAGCCCCAGCATTTT. Its translation is CASSESMKDRGQPQHF.

The V and J genes are TRBV19 and TRBJ1-1, with D possibly matching TRBD1 (5 bases). The CDR3 has 14 amino acids. Trimming cost V 3 bases and J 4 bases, with 12 bases left between them. CDR1 is LNHDA and CDR2 is SQIVND in the germline V gene (reference sequence). The CDR3 nucleotides read TGTGCCAGTAGTATGAAAGGGGCCAGCACTGAAGCTTTCTTT. Translated, it gives CASSMKGASTEAFF. The complete variable domain, with remaining parts taken from reference TRBV19 and TRBJ1-1, reads DGGITQSPKYLFRKEGQNVTLSCEQNLNHDAMYWYRQDPGQGLRLIYYSQIVNDFQKGDIAEGYSVSREKKESFPLTVTSAQKNPTAFYLCASSMKGASTEAFFGQGTRLTVV.

The gene calls are TRBV7-6 and TRBJ1-1; tentative D call: TRBD1 (5 bases). CDR3 length: 18 residues. CDR1 SGHVS and CDR2 FNYEAQ come from the germline V gene. With 1 base removed from V and 4 bases from J, the gap between germline ends came to 22 bases. The CDR3: CASSLVALGRAGVTEAFF. In DNA form, the CDR3 reads TGTGCCAGCAGCTTAGTGGCCCTAGGCAGGGCGGGAGTCACTGAAGCTTTCTTT.

The rearrangement joins TRBV28 to TRBJ1-4; D is ambiguous. Germline loops: CDR1 MDHEN, CDR2 SYDVKM. V lost 5 bases, J lost 5 bases, and 15 bases lay in between. The CDR3 sequence is 15 residues long. CDR3 region: CASSGLENFNEKLFF. The CDR3 DNA reads TGTGCCAGCAGTGGCCTAGAGAATTTCAATGAAAAACTGTTTTTT.

This sequence joins TRBV4-3 and TRBJ1-6; 7 nucleotides line up with TRBD1. The CDR3 has 16 residues. Trimming at V came to 0 bases and at J to 6 bases, leaving 5 bases not matched to a gene. Germline V gives CDR1 LGHNA, CDR2 YSLEER. CDR3 DNA sequence: TGCGCCAGCAGCCAAGATAGGGGGACAGCTAATTCACCCCTCCACTTT. Amino acids: CASSQDRGTANSPLHF.

CDR3 sequence (DNA): TGTGCCAGCAGCCCCGGGACAGGTCGAACAGATACGCAGTATTTT. Translating it yields CASSPGTGRTDTQYF. The chain is built from TRBV7-3 and TRBJ2-3, with 8 bases aligning to TRBD1. In germline, CDR1 is SGHTA, CDR2 FQGTGA. V was clipped by 5 bases and J by 3 bases; unmatched bases: 7. This CDR3 comprises 15 residues.

The chain carries TRBV6-2 or TRBV6-3 and TRBJ2-4; no reliable D call. Germline lookup yields CDR1 MNHEY and CDR2 SVGEGT. Trimming pared 2 bases from V and 1 base from J, leaving 12 bases between. The CDR3 runs to 16 residues. The CDR3 spells CASSYNPPQAKNIQYF. CDR3 DNA sequence: TGTGCCAGCAGTTACAACCCCCCCCAGGCCAAAAACATTCAGTACTTC.

The gene calls are TRBV12-3 or TRBV12-4 and TRBJ2-1; 7 bases align to TRBD2. Germline trimming cut 5 bases from V and 9 bases from J; bases unmatched to any gene: 4. This CDR3 is 12 amino acids long. Here the CDR3 reads CASSMGGIEQFF. CDR3 DNA sequence: TGTGCCAGCAGTATGGGAGGGATTGAGCAGTTCTTC.

The CDR3, as DNA: TGTGCCAGTAGGACCGACAGTCTAGGTGAAGCTTTCTTT. It codes for CASRTDSLGEAFF. This chain uses TRBV19 with TRBJ1-1; D possibly corresponds to TRBD1 (5 bases). The CDR3 has 13 residues. Germline values: CDR1 LNHDA, CDR2 SQIVND (reference sequence). Trimming removed 6 bases from V and 7 bases from J, with 15 bases in between.

The rearrangement joins TRBV18 to TRBJ1-4; 7 bases map to TRBD1. Germline trimming cut 3 bases from V and 10 bases from J; bases unmatched to any gene: 17. The length of the CDR3 is 17 residues. Looked up from germline, CDR1 is KGHSH and CDR2 is LQKENI. CDR3 bases: TGTGCCAGCTCACCCCCTCTGCCGGGCACAGGGGTCGCAAAACTGTTTTTT. As protein: CASSPPLPGTGVAKLFF.